Each of the 18 T cell receptor beta chains below was sequenced from the same sample in a study of blood T cell repertoires in COVID-19. Clones were sequenced by immunoSEQ multiplex PCR, and TCRdb holds only the in-frame ones, with some missing. The sample lists around 60,000 clones, over 75% occurring once. Sequenced sample: peripheral blood. These receptors came from a man aged 45 to 65 with active COVID-19.

This chain uses TRBV19 with TRBJ2-1; 9 bases map to TRBD2. Germline loops: CDR1 LNHDA, CDR2 SQIVND (reference sequence). The V and J ends lost 3 bases and 7 bases, in that order; junction bases with no gene match: 7. The CDR3 totals 15 residues. The CDR3 sequence is CASSIVGGGVNEQFF. CDR3 nucleotides: TGTGCCAGTAGTATTGTTGGCGGGGGGGTTAATGAGCAGTTCTTC.

The chain uses TRBV14 and TRBJ1-2, with 7 bases that match TRBD1. Germline V gene lookup returns CDR1 SGHDN and CDR2 FVKESK. J was trimmed by 10 bases and V by 3 bases; bases with no gene match: 8. This CDR3 is 13 amino acids long. This chain's CDR3 is CASSHRTGFNYTF. CDR3 coding DNA: TGTGCCAGCAGCCACCGGACAGGCTTTAACTACACCTTC. The complete variable domain, with remaining parts taken from reference TRBV14 and TRBJ1-2, reads EAGVTQFPSHSVIEKGQTVTLRCDPISGHDNLYWYRRVMGKEIKFLLHFVKESKQDESGMPNNRFLAERTGGTYSTLKVQPAELEDSGVYFCASSHRTGFNYTFGSGTRLTVV.

V usage is TRBV7-2 and J usage is TRBJ2-2, with TRBD1 as a possible D gene (5 bases). Germline V gives CDR1 SGHTA, CDR2 FQGNSA. The CDR3 is made up of 16 amino acids. The V and J ends lost 5 bases and 4 bases respectively, with 17 bases between them. The CDR3 DNA sequence: TGTGCCAGCAGCGTAAATAACAGGTTTCTCACCGGGGAGCTGTTTTTT. Translated, it gives CASSVNNRFLTGELFF.

V and J are TRBV11-2 and TRBJ1-3; TRBD1 is a possible D gene (5 bases). The CDR3 length is 15 residues. Germline values: CDR1 SGHAT, CDR2 FQNNGV. The ends were cut back, 8 bases at V and 2 bases at J, with 16 bases in the middle. The CDR3 region is CASSRGLMAGNTIYF. The CDR3 region has the DNA TGTGCCAGCTCCCGGGGGTTAATGGCTGGAAACACCATATATTTT.

This clone came up once. J is TRBJ2-1 and V is TRBV27; 8 positions match TRBD2. Losses at the gene ends were 7 bases for V and 5 bases for J; bases not matched to a gene: 10. This CDR3 has 15 amino acids. The germline CDR1 and CDR2 sequences are MNHEY and SMNVEV (reference sequence). The CDR3 here is CASTPRGAPHNEQFF. Written as DNA, the CDR3 is TGTGCCAGCACCCCGCGGGGGGCTCCCCACAATGAGCAGTTCTTC.

The rearrangement joins TRBV5-4 to TRBJ1-1; TRBD1 is a possible D gene (5 bases). Germline V gene sequence: CDR1 SGHNT, CDR2 YYREEE (reference sequence). V shed 4 bases and J shed 5 bases, with 18 bases lying between them. This CDR3 spans 15 amino acids. In DNA form, the CDR3 reads TGTGCCAGCAGCCCGAGGGGTCGGGGGGGGACTGAAGCTTTCTTT. As protein: CASSPRGRGGTEAFF.

The V and J genes are TRBV18 and TRBJ2-7; perhaps TRBD1 as D (6 bases). CDR1 and CDR2 (germline): KGHSH, LQKENI. The CDR3 runs 13 residues. With 5 bases removed from V and 7 bases from J, the gap between germline ends came to 15 bases. The CDR3 sequence: CASSSSLGAEQYF. The CDR3 DNA follows: TGTGCCAGCTCATCATCACTGGGGGCTGAGCAGTACTTC.

The CDR3 reads CASSVERSRGHGYGYTF. The CDR3 coding sequence is TGTGCCAGCAGCGTTGAACGAAGCAGGGGGCACGGCTATGGCTACACCTTC. The rearrangement links TRBV3-1 (or the pseudogene TRBV3-2) to TRBJ1-2, with 8 bases lining up with TRBD1. J gave up 4 bases and V 5 bases, and 15 bases lay outside the gene matches. This CDR3 has 17 amino acids. Germline values: CDR1 LGHDT, CDR2 YNNKEL (reference sequence).

This clone showed up just once. V is TRBV9 and J is TRBJ1-1; D possibly corresponds to TRBD1 (5 bases). The CDR3 runs to 15 residues. Germline lookup yields CDR1 SGDLS and CDR2 YYNGEE. The V and J ends lost 3 bases and 4 bases respectively, with 16 bases between them. CDR3: CASSARVMRGTEAFF. The CDR3 DNA is TGTGCCAGCAGCGCCAGGGTTATGCGGGGCACTGAAGCTTTCTTT. Supplemented by reference TRBV9 and TRBJ1-1, the full variable domain reads DSGVTQTPKHLITATGQRVTLRCSPRSGDLSVYWYQQSLDQGLQFLIQYYNGEERAKGNILERFSAQQFPDLHSELNLSSLELGDSALYFCASSARVMRGTEAFFGQGTRLTVV.

This sequence joins TRBV27 and TRBJ2-3, with 10 bases that match TRBD2. The CDR3 runs 16 residues. The germline V gene has CDR1 MNHEY and CDR2 SMNVEV (reference sequence). V lost 0 bases, J lost 3 bases, and 3 bases stayed unmatched. The CDR3 loop reads CASSLSISGGTDTQYF. DNA for the CDR3: TGTGCCAGCAGTTTATCGATTAGCGGGGGGACAGATACGCAGTATTTT.

The V call is TRBV11-2, the J call TRBJ2-3, with TRBD2 as a possible D gene (6 bases). The germline V gene has CDR1 SGHAT and CDR2 FQNNGV. V lost 0 bases and J 0 bases, leaving 7 bases between the germline ends. There are 15 residues in the CDR3. CDR3 sequence: CASSLDGTSTDTQYF. The DNA of the CDR3 is TGTGCCAGCAGCTTAGATGGGACTAGCACAGATACGCAGTATTTT.

The rearrangement uses TRBV12-3 or TRBV12-4 and TRBJ1-5, with TRBD1 matching 9 bases. CDR3 length: 13 residues. J gave up 2 bases and V 8 bases, and 1 base lay outside the gene matches. CDR3 in DNA: TGTGCCAGCCGGACAGGGGGCAATCAGCCCCAGCATTTT. Translating it yields CASRTGGNQPQHF.

This chain uses TRBV5-1 with TRBJ2-3; D perhaps matches TRBD2 (5 bases). The CDR3 is made up of 11 amino acids. Germline assignment: CDR1 SGHRS and CDR2 YFSETQ. V gave up 3 bases and J gave up 14 bases, with 13 bases separating them. The CDR3 sequence: CASSSQVALYF. The CDR3 DNA reads as TGCGCCAGCAGCTCTCAAGTAGCGCTGTATTTT.

V and J are TRBV11-1 and TRBJ1-1; 7 bases align to TRBD1. Germline V gives CDR1 SGHAT, CDR2 FQDESV (reference sequence). CDR3 length: 15 amino acids. V lost 5 bases and J lost 4; bases outside the gene matches: 10. CDR3 nucleotide sequence: TGTGCCAGCAGCGGCGGAGGGGGCGCGGGCACTGAAGCTTTCTTT. Translated: CASSGGGGAGTEAFF.

V is TRBV3-1 (or the pseudogene TRBV3-2) and J is TRBJ2-7, with 10 bases matching TRBD2. There are 15 residues in the CDR3. Trimming took 3 bases from V and 2 from J; bases not matched to a gene: 4. In germline, CDR1 is LGHDT, CDR2 YNNKEL (reference sequence). CDR3 coding DNA: TGTGCCAGCAGCCACCGACTAGCGGGCCCCTACGAGCAGTACTTC. Translating gives CASSHRLAGPYEQYF.

The gene calls are TRBV7-2 and TRBJ1-1, with 10 nucleotides matching TRBD1. V was clipped by 5 bases and J by 5 bases; unmatched bases: 8. This CDR3 has 15 residues. In germline, CDR1 is SGHTA, CDR2 FQGNSA. The chain's CDR3 is CASSEGQGTGTEAFF. The CDR3 DNA follows: TGTGCCAGCAGCGAGGGACAGGGGACGGGTACTGAAGCTTTCTTT.

This chain connects TRBV15 to TRBJ1-3; a possible D gene is TRBD1 (6 bases). With 1 base removed from V and 2 bases from J, the gap between germline ends came to 12 bases. Per the germline V gene, CDR1 is LNHNV and CDR2 is YYDKDF (reference sequence). This CDR3 is built from 16 residues. The CDR3 protein is CATSRAGTTTGNTIYF. As DNA, the CDR3 is TGTGCCACCAGCAGAGCTGGGACAACGACTGGAAACACCATATATTTT.

To note about this clone: One end of the junction does not line up with germline, which may come from a read error. This chain uses TRBV7-9 with TRBJ1-5, with 12 nucleotides matching TRBD1. The CDR3 is 15 residues long. From germline, CDR1 is SEHNR and CDR2 FQNEAQ (reference sequence). This CDR3 reads CATTGQGAGNQPQHF. CDR3 nucleotide sequence: TGTGCCACTACGGGACAGGGGGCCGGCAACCAGCCCCAGCATTTT. The full variable domain, its missing parts supplied by reference TRBV7-9 and TRBJ1-5, is DTGVSQNPRHKITKRGQNVTFRCDPISEHNRLYWYRQTLGQGPEFLTYFQNEAQLEKSRLLSDRFSAERPKGSFSTLEIQRTEQGDSAMYLCATTGQGAGNQPQHFGDGTRLSIL.